This T cell receptor beta chain was retrieved from a study of shared clonotypes between healthy human individuals. Clones were read by immunoSEQ multiplex PCR, and TCRdb kept only the in-frame ones, dropping some. The table lists about 1.5 million clones, about 96% of them singletons. Donors were Caucasian adults residing in Nashville, Tennessee, USA. V was clipped by 6 bases and J by 0 bases; unmatched bases: 6. CDR1 is KGHSH and CDR2 is LQKENI in the germline V gene. The CDR3 spans 16 residues. The chain joins TRBV18 to TRBJ2-1, with 9 bases matching TRBD2. Sequenced material: naive CD4+ T cells sorted from blood. The sample's subset: CD45RA+ positively selected. This receptor was taken from a man aged 30 to 45 in good health. In DNA, the CDR3 is TGTGCCAGCTCCCTAGCGGGGACAAGCTCCTACAATGAGCAGTTCTTC. Translated, it gives CASSLAGTSSYNEQFF.